This T cell receptor beta chain derives from a study of blood T cell repertoires in COVID-19 (dated by TCRdb to about 2020). Describing the broader study: Samples covering the acute and convalescent phases of COVID-19 were provided by collaborators in the United States, Italy and Spain. The prospective study material was composed of cDNA or gDNA derived from T cells, B-cell-depleted T cells, or PBMCs. Deeply sampled blood TCRbeta repertoires from subjects exposed to, actively infected with, or recovered from COVID-19 were included in the dataset. The repertoires were released in a freely available public database intended as a resource for research on the immune response to SARS-CoV-2. Samples came from the ongoing ImmuneRACE study (first 160 participants) plus 1,254 subjects from 6 global collaborators. Sample metadata almost always included a de-identified subject ID, COVID-19 status, age in years and sex. Where HLA class I and class II types were available, the types were taken from metadata supplied by the sample provider, not from assay-based typing. The investigation overall reported the following: The amount of clinical and demographic metadata varied by source and participant and was provided uncurated.

One collaborating source in Seattle enrolled patients while the patients were actively infected and followed the patients over time throughout the course of disease. Each collaborating institution followed its own protocols to collect whole blood in K2EDTA tubes. For TCRbeta analysis, collaborator samples were shipped as frozen whole blood, as isolated PBMCs, or as DNA extracted from either sample type. TCRbeta CDR3 regions were amplified from genomic DNA using the immunoSEQ Assay, a bias-controlled multiplex PCR. As for the original processing: The number of nucleated cells in each sample was estimated by amplification of reference gene primers within the assay. To quantify the absolute abundance of each unique TCRbeta CDR3 rearrangement, sequence reads were collapsed and filtered. For each sample, productive Simpson clonality was calculated by taking the square root of Simpson's diversity index across productive rearrangements. TCRdb took over this immuneACCESS table, retaining in-frame rearrangements with V and J assigned. Such tables are incomplete; in checked studies, under half of the missing clones stem from an unresolved V gene, and the remainder is unexplained. That table is the source of V, J and clone size, and D and trimming were worked out from the DNA. In this sample the table shows roughly 170,000 clones, around 84% of which occur a single time. Around 5.4% of the sample is taken by the ten largest.

About this clone itself: This clone's antigen is unknown. No qualities accompany the bases; no much larger clone lies one base away.

The specimen sequenced was peripheral blood. This receptor was taken from a woman between 45 and 60 years old with COVID-19, enrolled during active disease.

The CDR3 loop reads CASSPLSGGTGELFF. The sequenced DNA: TGTGCCAGCAGCCCCCTCAGCGGGGGCACCGGGGAGCTGTTTTTT. The chain is assembled from TRBV3-1 (or the pseudogene TRBV3-2) and TRBJ2-2, and TRBD2 aligns with 8 junction nucleotides. V trim: 4 bases; J trim: 4 bases; unmatched bases: 5. Taken from the germline V gene (reference sequence), the CDR1 and CDR2 loops are LGHDT and YNNKEL. Including cysteine and phenylalanine, the CDR3 has 15 amino acids. The entry retains the CDR3 DNA only, 45 bases that are in frame from base 1.